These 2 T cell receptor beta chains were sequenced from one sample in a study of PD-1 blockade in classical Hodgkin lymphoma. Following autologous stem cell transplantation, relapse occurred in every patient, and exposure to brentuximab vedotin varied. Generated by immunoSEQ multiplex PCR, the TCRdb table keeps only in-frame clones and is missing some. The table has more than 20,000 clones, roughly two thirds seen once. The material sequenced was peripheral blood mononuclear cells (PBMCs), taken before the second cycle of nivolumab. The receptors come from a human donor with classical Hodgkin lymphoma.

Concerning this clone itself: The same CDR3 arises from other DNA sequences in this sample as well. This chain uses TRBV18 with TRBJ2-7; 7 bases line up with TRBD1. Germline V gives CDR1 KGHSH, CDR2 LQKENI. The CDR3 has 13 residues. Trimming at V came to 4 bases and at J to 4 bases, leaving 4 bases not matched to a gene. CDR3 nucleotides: TGTGCCAGCTCACGGGACAGAGGGTACGAGCAGTACTTC. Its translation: CASSRDRGYEQYF.

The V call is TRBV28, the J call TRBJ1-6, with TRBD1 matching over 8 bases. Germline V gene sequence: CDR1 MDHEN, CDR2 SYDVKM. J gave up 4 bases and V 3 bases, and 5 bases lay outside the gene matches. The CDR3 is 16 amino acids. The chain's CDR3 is CASSFRDRGYNSPLHF. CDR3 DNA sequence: TGTGCCAGCAGTTTTAGAGACAGGGGATATAATTCACCCCTCCACTTT.